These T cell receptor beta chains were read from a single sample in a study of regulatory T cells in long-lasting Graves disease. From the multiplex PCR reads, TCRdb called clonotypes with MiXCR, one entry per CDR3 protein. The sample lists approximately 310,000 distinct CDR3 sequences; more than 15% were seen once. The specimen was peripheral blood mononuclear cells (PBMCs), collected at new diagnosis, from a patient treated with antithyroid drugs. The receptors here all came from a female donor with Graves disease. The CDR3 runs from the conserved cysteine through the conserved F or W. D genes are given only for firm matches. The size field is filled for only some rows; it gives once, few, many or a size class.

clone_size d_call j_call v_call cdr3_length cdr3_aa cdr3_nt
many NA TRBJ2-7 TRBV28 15 CASSGVGGWSYEQYF TGTGCCAGCAGTGGGGTGGGGGGCTGGTCCTACGAGCAGTACTTC
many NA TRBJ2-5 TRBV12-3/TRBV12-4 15 CASSLDGTEKETQYF TGTGCCAGCAGTTTAGACGGGACGGAGAAAGAGACCCAGTACTTC
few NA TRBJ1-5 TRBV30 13 CAWSSSGNQPQHF TGTGCCTGGAGTTCATCGGGAAATCAGCCCCAGCATTTT
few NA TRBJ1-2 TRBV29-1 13 CSTGRGGPIGYTF TGCAGCACAGGACGAGGGGGTCCTATTGGCTACACCTTC
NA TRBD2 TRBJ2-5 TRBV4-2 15 CASSGSGSAGETQYF TGTGCCAGCAGCGGTAGCGGGAGTGCCGGGGAGACCCAGTACTTC
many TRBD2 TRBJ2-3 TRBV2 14 CASSSLSGTDTQYF TGTGCCAGCAGTTCCCTTAGCGGGACAGATACGCAGTATTTT
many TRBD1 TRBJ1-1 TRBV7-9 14 CASSVDRANTEAFF TGTGCCAGCAGCGTAGACAGGGCGAACACTGAAGCTTTCTTT
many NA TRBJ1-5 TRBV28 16 CASSLRSPSPNQPQHF TGTGCCAGCAGTTTAAGGTCACCGTCACCCAACCAGCCCCAGCATTTT
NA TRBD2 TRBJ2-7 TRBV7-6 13 CASSQTSSYEQYF TGTGCCAGCAGCCAGACTAGCAGCTACGAGCAGTACTTC
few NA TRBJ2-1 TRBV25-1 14 CASSTQGAYNEQFF TGTGCCAGCAGTACTCAGGGAGCCTACAATGAGCAGTTCTTC
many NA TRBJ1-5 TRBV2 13 CASSDHNNQPQHF TGTGCCAGCAGTGACCACAACAATCAGCCCCAGCATTTT
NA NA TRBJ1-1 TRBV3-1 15 CASSHEGFPGAEAFF TGTGCCAGCAGCCACGAGGGGTTCCCCGGCGCTGAAGCTTTCTTT
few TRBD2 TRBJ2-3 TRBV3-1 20 CASSQPTSGRARFSADTQYF TGTGCCAGCAGCCAACCCACTAGCGGGAGGGCCCGGTTCTCGGCAGATACGCAGTATTTT
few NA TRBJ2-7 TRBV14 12 CASSQVVGEQYF TGTGCCAGCAGCCAAGTCGTTGGCGAGCAGTACTTC
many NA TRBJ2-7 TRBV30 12 CAWSAGVYEQYF TGTGCCTGGAGTGCAGGAGTCTACGAGCAGTACTTC
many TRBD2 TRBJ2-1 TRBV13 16 CASSPIAGEGVNEQFF TGTGCCAGCAGCCCCATAGCGGGTGAGGGTGTTAATGAGCAGTTCTTC
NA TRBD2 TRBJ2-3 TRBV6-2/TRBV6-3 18 CASSYPGTSGRVPDTQYF TGTGCCAGCAGTTACCCGGGGACTAGCGGGAGGGTCCCAGATACGCAGTATTTT
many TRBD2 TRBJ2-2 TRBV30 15 CACTHGLAGAGELFF TGTGCCTGTACACATGGACTAGCGGGGGCCGGGGAGCTGTTTTTT
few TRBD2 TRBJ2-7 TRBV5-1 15 CASSSAGGGLYEQYF TGCGCCAGCAGCTCCGCGGGCGGGGGTCTCTACGAGCAGTACTTC
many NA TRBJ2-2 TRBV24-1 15 CATSDIRPNTGELFF TGTGCCACCAGTGACATAAGGCCAAACACCGGGGAGCTGTTTTTT
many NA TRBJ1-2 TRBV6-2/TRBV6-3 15 CASRRDLWDNYGYTF TGTGCCAGCAGAAGGGACCTCTGGGATAACTATGGCTACACCTTC
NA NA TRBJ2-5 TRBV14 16 CASSQGTGGGQETQYF TGTGCCAGCAGCCAAGGCACAGGGGGAGGGCAAGAGACCCAGTACTTC
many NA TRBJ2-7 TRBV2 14 CASSGGGGSDEQYF TGTGCCAGCAGTGGGGGGGGGGGCTCGGACGAGCAGTACTTC
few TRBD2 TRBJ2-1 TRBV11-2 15 CASRRTSGRVDEQFF TGTGCCAGCAGAAGGACTAGCGGGAGAGTTGATGAGCAGTTCTTC
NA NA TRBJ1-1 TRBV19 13 CASNPRENTEAFF TGTGCCAGTAATCCCAGGGAGAACACTGAAGCTTTCTTT
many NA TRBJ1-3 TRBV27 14 CASRRAGPGNTIYF TGTGCCAGCAGGCGCGCGGGGCCTGGAAACACCATATATTTT
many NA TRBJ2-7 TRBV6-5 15 CASSYGQGTTYEQYF TGTGCCAGCAGTTACGGGCAGGGGACCACCTACGAGCAGTACTTC
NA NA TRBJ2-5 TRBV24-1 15 CATSQPGQPQETQYF TGTGCCACCAGTCAGCCCGGACAGCCTCAAGAGACCCAGTACTTC
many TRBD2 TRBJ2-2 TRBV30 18 CAWSTSALAGVKTGELFF TGTGCCTGGAGTACAAGCGCCCTAGCGGGAGTTAAGACCGGGGAGCTGTTTTTT
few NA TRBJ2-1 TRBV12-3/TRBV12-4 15 CASSLPWGSGNEQFF TGTGCCAGCAGTTTGCCTTGGGGTTCGGGGAATGAGCAGTTCTTC
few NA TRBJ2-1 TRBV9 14 CASRGLASYNEQFF TGTGCCAGCAGGGGACTGGCCTCCTACAATGAGCAGTTCTTC
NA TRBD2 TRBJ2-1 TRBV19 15 CASWDGRAAGNEQFF TGTGCCAGTTGGGACGGGAGGGCCGCGGGGAATGAGCAGTTCTTC
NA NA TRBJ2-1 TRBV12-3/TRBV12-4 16 CASRSYLASSYNEQFF TGTGCCAGCAGATCCTACCTGGCAAGCTCCTACAATGAGCAGTTCTTC
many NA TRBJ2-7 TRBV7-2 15 CASSLDQGTPYEQYF TGTGCCAGCAGCTTAGATCAGGGGACCCCCTACGAGCAGTACTTC
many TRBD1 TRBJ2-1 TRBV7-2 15 CASCLGQRTYNEQFF TGTGCCAGCTGTCTGGGACAGCGGACCTACAATGAGCAGTTCTTC
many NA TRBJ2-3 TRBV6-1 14 CASSVQISTDTQYF TGTGCCAGCAGTGTTCAGATCAGCACAGATACGCAGTATTTT
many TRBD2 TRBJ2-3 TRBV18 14 CASSLLAATDTQYF TGTGCCAGCTCACTCCTAGCGGCCACAGATACGCAGTATTTT
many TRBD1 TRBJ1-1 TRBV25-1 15 CASRGPGGENTEAFF TGTGCCAGCAGGGGGCCAGGGGGGGAGAACACTGAAGCTTTCTTT
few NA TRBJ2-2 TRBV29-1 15 CSVERGRENTGELFF TGCAGCGTTGAGAGGGGCAGGGAGAACACCGGGGAGCTGTTTTTT
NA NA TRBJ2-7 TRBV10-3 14 CAITDRNFRDEQYF TGTGCCATAACCGACAGGAACTTTAGGGACGAGCAGTACTTC
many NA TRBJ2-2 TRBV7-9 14 CASSFGGSTGELFF TGTGCCAGCAGCTTCGGGGGAAGCACCGGGGAGCTGTTTTTT
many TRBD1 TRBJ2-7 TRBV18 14 CASSAGQESYEQYF TGTGCCAGCTCAGCGGGACAGGAAAGCTACGAGCAGTACTTC
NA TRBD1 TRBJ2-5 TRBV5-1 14 CASKVGQMMETQYF TGCGCCAGCAAGGTGGGACAGATGATGGAGACCCAGTACTTC
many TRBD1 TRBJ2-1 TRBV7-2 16 CASRITGDRGYNEQFF TGTGCCAGCAGGATAACCGGGGACAGGGGATACAATGAGCAGTTCTTC
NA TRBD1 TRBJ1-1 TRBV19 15 CASSIGGTGSSEAFF TGTGCCAGTAGTATAGGCGGGACAGGGAGCTCTGAAGCTTTCTTT
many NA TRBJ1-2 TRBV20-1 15 CSARGGGEVVYGYTF TGCAGTGCTAGAGGGGGGGGGGAAGTCGTCTATGGCTACACCTTC
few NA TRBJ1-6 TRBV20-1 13 CSARDLRGAPLHF TGCAGTGCTAGAGATCTGCGGGGAGCGCCCCTCCACTTT
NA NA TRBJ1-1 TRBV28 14 CASSSGFGLTEAFF TGTGCCAGCAGTAGTGGGTTCGGCCTCACTGAAGCTTTCTTT
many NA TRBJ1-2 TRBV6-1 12 CASTGAGYGYTF TGTGCCAGCACCGGAGCGGGCTATGGCTACACCTTC
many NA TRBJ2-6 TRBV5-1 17 CASSFDGAGSGANVLTF TGCGCCAGCAGCTTTGATGGGGCTGGCTCTGGGGCCAACGTCCTGACTTTC
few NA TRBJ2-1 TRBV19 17 CASSIRLVSGSSNEQFF TGTGCCAGTAGTATTCGGTTGGTTAGTGGGAGTAGCAATGAGCAGTTCTTC
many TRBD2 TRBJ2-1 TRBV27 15 CASSYSGGRDGEQFF TGTGCCAGCAGTTACTCCGGCGGGAGGGACGGTGAGCAGTTCTTC
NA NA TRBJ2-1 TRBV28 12 CASSLLAGEQFF TGTGCCAGCAGTTTGCTAGCCGGTGAGCAGTTCTTC